The next 6 T cell receptor beta chains were all read from a single sample in a study of beta chain features in type 1 diabetes. The authors reverse transcribed all of the isolated RNA, so sequencing captured expressed TCRB transcripts. TCRdb's table, derived via immunoSEQ multiplex PCR, lists solely in-frame clones and lacks some. The data show about 12,000 clones, with about 42% seen just once and approximately 0.89% held by the top ten. Input material: stem cell memory CD4+ T cells from blood. The receptors come from a man aged 18 to 30 in good health.

The V call is TRBV2, the J call TRBJ1-2; weak D call: TRBD1 (5 bases). The CDR3 consists of 15 residues. The germline gives CDR1 SNHLY, CDR2 FYNNEI. V was pared by 4 bases and J by 4 bases, with 16 bases between. The CDR3 sequence is CASSGARAPAYGYTF. In DNA, the CDR3 is TGTGCCAGCAGTGGGGCCAGGGCTCCCGCCTATGGCTACACCTTC.

This chain links TRBV7-6 with TRBJ2-7; TRBD2 agrees at 14 bases. The CDR3 spans 16 residues. Germline CDR1 and CDR2: SGHVS and FNYEAQ. V lost 5 bases, J lost 3 bases, and 6 bases stayed unmatched. CDR3 sequence: CASSPGLAGANYEQYF. As DNA, the CDR3 is TGTGCCAGCAGCCCGGGACTAGCGGGGGCTAACTACGAGCAGTACTTC.

This clone was recorded a few times. V is TRBV18 and J is TRBJ2-5; D is perhaps TRBD1 (6 bases). CDR1 KGHSH and CDR2 LQKENI come from the germline V gene. V was cut by 3 bases and J by 1 base, with 12 bases left in between. This CDR3 contains 15 residues. The DNA of the CDR3 is TGTGCCAGCTCACCCCGTACAGGGACCCAAGAGACCCAGTACTTC. This translates into CASSPRTGTQETQYF.

This clone was counted only a few times. CDR3 bases: TGCGCCAGCAGCCACACTGGGACGGGGGCCTACGAGCAGTACTTC. Its translation is CASSHTGTGAYEQYF. V is TRBV4-3 and J is TRBJ2-7; perhaps TRBD2 as D (6 bases). Trimming removed 3 bases at V and 2 bases at J, with 14 bases between. Germline V CDR1 and CDR2: LGHNA, YSLEER. The CDR3 has 15 residues.

Only one count was recorded for this clone. The chain joins TRBV7-2 to TRBJ2-5; 9 bases are a match to TRBD2. Germline values: CDR1 SGHTA, CDR2 FQGNSA. The CDR3 has 15 amino acids. Unmatched junction bases numbered 5, after V lost 3 bases and J lost 3 bases. The CDR3 region has the DNA TGTGCCAGCAGCTTGGCTAGCGGGGATAAAGAGACCCAGTACTTC. Amino acids: CASSLASGDKETQYF.

The gene calls are TRBV7-2 and TRBJ2-7, with D hard to call. Germline assignment: CDR1 SGHTA and CDR2 FQGNSA. Trimming pared 1 base from V and 2 bases from J, leaving 9 bases between. The CDR3 sequence is 14 residues long. DNA of the CDR3: TGTGCCAGCAGCTTAGATTACACTACCTACGAGCAGTACTTC. This gives the protein CASSLDYTTYEQYF.